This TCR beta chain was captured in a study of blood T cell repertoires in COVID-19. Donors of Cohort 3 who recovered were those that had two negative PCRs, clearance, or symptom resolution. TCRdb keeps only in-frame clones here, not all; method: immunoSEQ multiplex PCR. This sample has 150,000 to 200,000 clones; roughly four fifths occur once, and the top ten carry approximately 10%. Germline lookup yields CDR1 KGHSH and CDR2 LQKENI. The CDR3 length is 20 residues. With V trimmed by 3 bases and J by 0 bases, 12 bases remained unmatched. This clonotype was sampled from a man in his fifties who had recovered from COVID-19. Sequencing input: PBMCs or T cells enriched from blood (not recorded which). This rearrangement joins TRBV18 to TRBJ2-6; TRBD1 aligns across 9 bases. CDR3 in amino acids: CASSPLGPGQGGSGANVLTF. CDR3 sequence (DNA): TGTGCCAGCTCACCCCTCGGCCCGGGACAGGGAGGCTCTGGGGCCAACGTCCTGACTTTC.